The clone carrying this T cell receptor beta chain was found once. V lost 2 bases to trimming and J lost 1 base, with 12 bases between them. The CDR3 runs to 15 residues. Germline V gives CDR1 SGHRS, CDR2 YFSETQ. Profiled with immunoSEQ multiplex PCR; TCRdb holds only in-frame clones, not every one. The table lists 62,000 or so clones, more than 95% of them singletons. The sequenced cases were selected for having the highest brain T cell transcript signatures. This entry belongs to a study of brain T cells in children with intractable seizures. The sample was peripheral blood, taken at surgery. The receptor was derived from a boy younger than two with focal cortical dysplasia and intractable seizures. This sequence joins TRBV5-1 and TRBJ2-5; possible D gene TRBD1, 5 bases. DNA for the CDR3: TGCGCCAGCAGCTTTTTGGGGCCACTCCAAGAGACCCAGTACTTC. Translation gives CASSFLGPLQETQYF.